This TCR beta chain was sequenced for a study of T cells in Graves' hyperthyroidism and ophthalmopathy. Overall study results and limits: Among thyroid clonotypes expanded above 0.001, most also appeared in blood.

The TCR beta CDR3 regions underwent amplification using RNA transcripts as the source. HTBI primers were the set used in a first-round RT-PCR of the TCR CDR3. A single record per CDR3 protein comes from TCRdb applying MiXCR to the multiplex PCR reads. The top ten hold around a sixth of the sample, which has about 690,000 distinct CDR3 sequences, 15% to 20% seen once. Hyperthyroidism was newly diagnosed in patients aged 18 to 65 (duration under 2 months). The CDR3 runs to 16 residues. CDR1 is LNHDA, CDR2 SQIVND, per germline (reference sequence). Trimming removed 6 bases from V and 7 bases from J; junction bases left unmatched: 16. In the case of this clonotype: Its antigen is unidentified.

This sequence originates from a man aged 45-60 years with Graves' hyperthyroidism. The V call is TRBV19, the J call TRBJ2-7, with 9 bases lining up with TRBD2. Sequencing was performed on blood. CDR3 in DNA: TGTGCCAGTAGCCGTATTGCCGGGACTAGCTGGAATGAGCAGTACTTC. This translates into CASSRIAGTSWNEQYF.